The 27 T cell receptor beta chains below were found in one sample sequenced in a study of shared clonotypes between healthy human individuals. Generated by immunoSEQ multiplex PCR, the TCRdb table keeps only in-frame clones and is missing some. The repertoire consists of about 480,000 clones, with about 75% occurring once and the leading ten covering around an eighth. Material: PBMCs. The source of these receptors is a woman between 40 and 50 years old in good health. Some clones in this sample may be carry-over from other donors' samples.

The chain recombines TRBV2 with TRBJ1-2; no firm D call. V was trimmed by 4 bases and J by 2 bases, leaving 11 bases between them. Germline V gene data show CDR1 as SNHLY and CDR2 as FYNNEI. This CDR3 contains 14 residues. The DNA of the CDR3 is TGTGCCAGCAGTGTCGCAGGTACGAACTATGGCTACACCTTC. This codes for CASSVAGTNYGYTF.

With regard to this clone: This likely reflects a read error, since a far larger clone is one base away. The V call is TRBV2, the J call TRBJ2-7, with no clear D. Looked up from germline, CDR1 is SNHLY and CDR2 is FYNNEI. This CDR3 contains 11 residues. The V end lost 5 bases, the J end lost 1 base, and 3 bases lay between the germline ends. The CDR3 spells CASSFSYEQYF. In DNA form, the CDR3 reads TGTGCCAGCAGTTTTTCCTACGAGCAGTACTTC. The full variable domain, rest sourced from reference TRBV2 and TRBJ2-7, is EPEVTQTPSHQVTQMGQEVILRCVPISNHLYFYWYRQILGQKVEFLVSFYNNEISEKSEIFDDQFSVERPDGSNFTLKIRSTKLEDSAMYFCASSFSYEQYFGPGTRLTVT.

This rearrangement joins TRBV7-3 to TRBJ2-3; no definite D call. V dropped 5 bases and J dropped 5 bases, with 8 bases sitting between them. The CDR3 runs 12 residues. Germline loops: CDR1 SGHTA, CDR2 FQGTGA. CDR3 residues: CASSQVGDTQYF. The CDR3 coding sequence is TGTGCCAGCAGCCAAGTTGGAGATACGCAGTATTTT. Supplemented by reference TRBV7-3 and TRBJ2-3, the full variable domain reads GAGVSQTPSNKVTEKGKYVELRCDPISGHTALYWYRQSLGQGPEFLIYFQGTGAADDSGLPNDRFFAVRPEGSVSTLKIQRTERGDSAVYLCASSQVGDTQYFGPGTRLTVL.

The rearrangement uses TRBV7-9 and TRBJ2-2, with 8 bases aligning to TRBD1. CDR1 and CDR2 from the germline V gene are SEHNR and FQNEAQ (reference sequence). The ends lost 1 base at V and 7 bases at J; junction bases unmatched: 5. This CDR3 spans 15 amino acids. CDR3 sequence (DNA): TGTGCCAGCAGCTTAGGGACAGGGCAGAGCGGGGAGCTGTTTTTT. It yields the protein CASSLGTGQSGELFF.

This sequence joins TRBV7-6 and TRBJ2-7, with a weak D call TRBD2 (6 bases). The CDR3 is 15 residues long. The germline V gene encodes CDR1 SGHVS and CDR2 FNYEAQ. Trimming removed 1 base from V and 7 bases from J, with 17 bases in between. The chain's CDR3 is CASSLVPGPAGEQYF. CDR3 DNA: TGTGCCAGCAGCTTAGTTCCGGGGCCGGCGGGAGAGCAGTACTTC.

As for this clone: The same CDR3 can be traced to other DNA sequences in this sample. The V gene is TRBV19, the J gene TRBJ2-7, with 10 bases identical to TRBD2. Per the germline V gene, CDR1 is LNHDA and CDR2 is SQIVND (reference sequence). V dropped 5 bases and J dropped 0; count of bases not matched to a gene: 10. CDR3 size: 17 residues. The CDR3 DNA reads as TGTGCCAGTAGTCCCCGGCGGGGACTAGCGCGCTCCTACGAGCAGTACTTC. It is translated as CASSPRRGLARSYEQYF.

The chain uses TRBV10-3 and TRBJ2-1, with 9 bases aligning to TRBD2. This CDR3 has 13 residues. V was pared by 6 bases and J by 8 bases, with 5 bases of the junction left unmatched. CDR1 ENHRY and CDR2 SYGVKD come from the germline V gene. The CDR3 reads CAIRLAGDHEQFF. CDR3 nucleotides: TGTGCCATCAGATTAGCGGGAGACCATGAGCAGTTCTTC.

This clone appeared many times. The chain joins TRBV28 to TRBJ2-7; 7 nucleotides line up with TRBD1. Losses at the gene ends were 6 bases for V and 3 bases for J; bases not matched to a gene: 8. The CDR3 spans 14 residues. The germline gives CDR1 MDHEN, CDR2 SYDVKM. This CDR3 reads CASSRGQIFYEQYF. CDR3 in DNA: TGTGCCAGCAGCAGGGGACAGATTTTCTACGAGCAGTACTTC.

CDR3 sequence reads: CATSSTRGVKAFF. In DNA form, the CDR3 reads TGTGCCACCAGTTCAACCAGGGGGGTAAAAGCTTTCTTT. The rearrangement joins TRBV15 to TRBJ1-1, with 7 bases lining up with TRBD1. Germline V gene sequence: CDR1 LNHNV, CDR2 YYDKDF (reference sequence). The CDR3 has 13 residues. The V segment lost 6 bases and the J segment 9 bases; nucleotides outside the gene matches: 10.

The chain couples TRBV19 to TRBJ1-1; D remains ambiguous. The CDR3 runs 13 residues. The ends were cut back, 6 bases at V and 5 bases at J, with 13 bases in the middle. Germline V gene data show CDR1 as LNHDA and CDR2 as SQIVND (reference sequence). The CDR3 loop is CASSTRVETEAFF. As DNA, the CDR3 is TGTGCCAGTAGCACACGGGTCGAAACTGAAGCTTTCTTT.

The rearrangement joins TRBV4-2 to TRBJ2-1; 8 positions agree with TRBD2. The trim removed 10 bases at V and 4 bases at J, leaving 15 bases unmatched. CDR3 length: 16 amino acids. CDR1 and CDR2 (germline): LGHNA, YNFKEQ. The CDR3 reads CATNKAPAGVYNEQFF. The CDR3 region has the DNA TGTGCCACCAACAAAGCCCCAGCGGGGGTATACAATGAGCAGTTCTTC.

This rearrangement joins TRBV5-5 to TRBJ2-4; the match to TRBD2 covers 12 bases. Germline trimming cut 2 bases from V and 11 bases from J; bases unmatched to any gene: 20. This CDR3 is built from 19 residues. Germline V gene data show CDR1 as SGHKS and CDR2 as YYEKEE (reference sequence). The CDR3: CASSFQPGQGRGLAGFQYF. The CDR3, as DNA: TGTGCCAGCAGCTTTCAACCAGGACAGGGACGAGGACTAGCGGGGTTTCAGTACTTC.

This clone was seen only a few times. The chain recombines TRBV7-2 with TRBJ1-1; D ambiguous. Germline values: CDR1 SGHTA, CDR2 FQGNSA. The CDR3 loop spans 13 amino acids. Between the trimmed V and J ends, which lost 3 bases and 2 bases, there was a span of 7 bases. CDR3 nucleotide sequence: TGTGCCAGCAGCTTCGGAGGTAACACTGAAGCTTTCTTT. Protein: CASSFGGNTEAFF.

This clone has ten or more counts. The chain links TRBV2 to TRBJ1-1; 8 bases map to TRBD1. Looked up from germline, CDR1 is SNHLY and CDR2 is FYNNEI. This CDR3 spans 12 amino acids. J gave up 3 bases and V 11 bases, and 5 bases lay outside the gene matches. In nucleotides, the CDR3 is TGTGCCGGGGGACAGGAGTACACTGAAGCTTTCTTT. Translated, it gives CAGGQEYTEAFF.

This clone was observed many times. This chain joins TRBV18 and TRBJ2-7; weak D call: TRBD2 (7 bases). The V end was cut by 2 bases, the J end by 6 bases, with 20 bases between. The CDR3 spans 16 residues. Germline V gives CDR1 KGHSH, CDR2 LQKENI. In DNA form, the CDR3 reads TGTGCCAGCTCACCAGGGTTACAGGGAGGGCCCTCCGAGCAGTACTTC. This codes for CASSPGLQGGPSEQYF.

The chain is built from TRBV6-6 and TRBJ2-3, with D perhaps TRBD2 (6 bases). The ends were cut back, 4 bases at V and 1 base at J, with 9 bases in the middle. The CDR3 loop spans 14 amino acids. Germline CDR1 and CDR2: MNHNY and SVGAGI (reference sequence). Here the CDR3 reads CASSLGLGTDTQYF. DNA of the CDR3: TGTGCCAGCAGTTTGGGACTGGGCACAGATACGCAGTATTTT.

The CDR3 loop reads CASGESDTQYF. The CDR3 coding sequence is TGTGCCAGTGGGGAGTCAGATACGCAGTATTTT. This chain links TRBV9 with TRBJ2-3; maybe TRBD2 (5 bases). There are 11 residues in the CDR3. Trimming took 8 bases from V and 4 from J, leaving 8 bases between them. The germline V gene encodes CDR1 SGDLS and CDR2 YYNGEE.

CDR3 amino acids: CASGPRTGPISGANVLTF. The CDR3 region has the DNA TGTGCTAGCGGACCGAGGACAGGTCCTATCTCTGGGGCCAACGTCCTGACTTTC. The chain joins TRBV7-7 to TRBJ2-6, with D tentatively TRBD1 (7 bases). Looked up from germline, CDR1 is SSHAT and CDR2 is FNYEAQ (reference sequence). This CDR3 spans 18 amino acids.

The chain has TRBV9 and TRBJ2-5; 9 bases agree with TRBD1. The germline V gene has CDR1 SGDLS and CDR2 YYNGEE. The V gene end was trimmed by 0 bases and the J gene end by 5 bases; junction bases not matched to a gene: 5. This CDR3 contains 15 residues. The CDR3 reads CASSVAGQGRETQYF. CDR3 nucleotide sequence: TGTGCCAGCAGCGTAGCGGGACAGGGTAGGGAGACCCAGTACTTC.

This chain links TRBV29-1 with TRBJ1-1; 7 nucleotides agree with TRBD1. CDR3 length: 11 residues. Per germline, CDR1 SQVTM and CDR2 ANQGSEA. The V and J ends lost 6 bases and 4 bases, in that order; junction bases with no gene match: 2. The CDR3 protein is CSVGDSTEAFF. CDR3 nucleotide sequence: TGCAGCGTAGGGGACAGCACTGAAGCTTTCTTT.

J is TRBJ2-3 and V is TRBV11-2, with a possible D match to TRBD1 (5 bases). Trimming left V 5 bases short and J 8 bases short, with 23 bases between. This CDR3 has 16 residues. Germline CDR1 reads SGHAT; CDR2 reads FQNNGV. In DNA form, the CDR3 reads TGTGCCAGCAGCCTACTGACAGCCTCTCTTTTGGGTACGCAGTATTTT. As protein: CASSLLTASLLGTQYF.

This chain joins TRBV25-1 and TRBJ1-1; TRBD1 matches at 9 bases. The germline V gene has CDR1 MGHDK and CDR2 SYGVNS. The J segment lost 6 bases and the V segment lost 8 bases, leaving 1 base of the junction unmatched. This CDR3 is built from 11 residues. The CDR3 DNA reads TGTGCCAGCCGGACAGGGGCTGAAGCTTTCTTT. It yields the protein CASRTGAEAFF.

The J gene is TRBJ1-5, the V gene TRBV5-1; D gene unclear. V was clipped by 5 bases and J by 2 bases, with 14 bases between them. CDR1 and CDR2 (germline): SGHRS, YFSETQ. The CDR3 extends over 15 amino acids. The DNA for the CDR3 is TGCGCCAGCAGAATGGACTGGGAAGGCAATCAGCCCCAGCATTTT. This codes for CASRMDWEGNQPQHF.

The CDR3 here is CASSELWQYNEQFF. In DNA, the CDR3 is TGTGCCAGCAGTGAACTGTGGCAGTACAATGAGCAGTTCTTC. The chain has TRBV25-1 and TRBJ2-1; D is unresolved. The CDR3 covers 14 residues. V shed 2 bases and J shed 4 bases, with 9 bases lying between them. Germline V CDR1 and CDR2: MGHDK, SYGVNS.

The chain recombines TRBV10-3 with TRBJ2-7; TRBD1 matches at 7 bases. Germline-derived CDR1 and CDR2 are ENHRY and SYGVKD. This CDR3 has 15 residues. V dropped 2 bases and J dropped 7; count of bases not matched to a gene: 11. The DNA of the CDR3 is TGTGCCATCAGTGAGCCCGAACAGGGGTCTAAAGAGCAGTACTTC. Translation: CAISEPEQGSKEQYF.

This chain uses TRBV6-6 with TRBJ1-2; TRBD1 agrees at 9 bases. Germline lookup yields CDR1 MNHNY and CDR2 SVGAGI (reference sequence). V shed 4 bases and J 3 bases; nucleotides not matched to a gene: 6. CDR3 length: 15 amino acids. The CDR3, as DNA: TGTGCCAGCAGTTCCCAACAGGGGGCCCACTATGGCTACACCTTC. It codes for CASSSQQGAHYGYTF.

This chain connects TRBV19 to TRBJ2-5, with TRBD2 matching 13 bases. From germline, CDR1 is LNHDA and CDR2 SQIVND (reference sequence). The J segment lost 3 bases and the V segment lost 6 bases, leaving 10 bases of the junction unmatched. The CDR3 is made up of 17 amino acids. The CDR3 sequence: CASRPRGLAGNKETQYF. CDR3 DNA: TGTGCCAGTAGGCCTAGGGGACTAGCGGGAAATAAAGAGACCCAGTACTTC.